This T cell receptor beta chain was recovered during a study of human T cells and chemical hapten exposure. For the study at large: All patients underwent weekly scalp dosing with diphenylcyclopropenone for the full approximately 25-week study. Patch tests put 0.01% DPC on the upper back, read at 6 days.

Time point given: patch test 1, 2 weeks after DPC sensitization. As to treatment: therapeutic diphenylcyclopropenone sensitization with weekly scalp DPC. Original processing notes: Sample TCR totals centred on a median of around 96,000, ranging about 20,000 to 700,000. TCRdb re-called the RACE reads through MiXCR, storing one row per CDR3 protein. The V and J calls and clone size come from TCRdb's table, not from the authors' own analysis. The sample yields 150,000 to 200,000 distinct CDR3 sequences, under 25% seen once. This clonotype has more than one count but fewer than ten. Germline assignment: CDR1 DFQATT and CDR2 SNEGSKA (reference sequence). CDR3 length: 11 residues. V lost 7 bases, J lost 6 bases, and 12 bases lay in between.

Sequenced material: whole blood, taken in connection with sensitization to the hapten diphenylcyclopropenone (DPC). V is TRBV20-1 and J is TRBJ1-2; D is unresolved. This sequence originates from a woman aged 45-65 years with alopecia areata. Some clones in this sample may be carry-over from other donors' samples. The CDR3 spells CSVYLEHGYTF. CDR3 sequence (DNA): TGCAGTGTTTATCTTGAGCATGGCTACACCTTC.